These 24 T cell receptor beta chains were sequenced from one sample in a study of Graves' ophthalmopathy and Graves' hyperthyroidism. From RNA, the CDR3 regions of TCR beta chains were amplified and sequenced. The library came from an HTBI-primed first-round RT-PCR and a second-round multiplex PCR. TCRdb recomputed calls from the multiplex PCR reads with MiXCR, one row per CDR3 protein. The table records hundreds of thousands of distinct CDR3 sequences, under 25% of them present only once. The sequencing sample was made of peripheral blood. The receptor set was obtained from a woman under 30 with stable Graves' hyperthyroidism.

This clonotype has at least ten counts. The chain joins TRBV11-1 to TRBJ2-7; the match to TRBD1 covers 9 bases. The germline gives CDR1 SGHAT, CDR2 FQDESV (reference sequence). This CDR3 comprises 16 residues. Germline trimming cut 4 bases from V and 3 bases from J; bases unmatched to any gene: 10. CDR3 sequence reads: CASSSRDRVGFYEQYF. The CDR3 nucleotides read TGTGCCAGCAGCTCCCGGGACAGGGTAGGATTCTACGAGCAGTACTTC.

This clonotype was detected only a few times. V usage is TRBV7-2 and J usage is TRBJ2-4; 8 bases agree with TRBD1. With V trimmed by 5 bases and J by 3 bases, 9 bases remained unmatched. This CDR3 has 16 residues. The germline V gene has CDR1 SGHTA and CDR2 FQGNSA. The CDR3 loop is CASSPQTGVDKNIQYF. CDR3 sequence (DNA): TGTGCCAGCAGCCCCCAGACAGGGGTGGACAAAAACATTCAGTACTTC.

This clonotype was detected ten times or more. The genes are TRBV12-3 or TRBV12-4 and TRBJ1-1; D gene uncertain. V lost 3 bases and J lost 3, with 8 bases in between. CDR3 length: 13 amino acids. CDR3 sequence (DNA): TGTGCCAGCAGTTTTAGGAGGGACACTGAAGCTTTCTTT. Translation: CASSFRRDTEAFF.

This clonotype showed up many times. The V gene is TRBV2, the J gene TRBJ1-6; no definite D call. Trimming took 5 bases from V and 4 from J, leaving 12 bases between them. This CDR3 spans 15 amino acids. Germline V gene lookup returns CDR1 SNHLY and CDR2 FYNNEI. Written as DNA, the CDR3 is TGTGCCAGCAGTTTCCGGGCCACATATAATTCACCCCTCCACTTT. Translated, it gives CASSFRATYNSPLHF.

In regard to this clonotype: A much larger clone differs from this one at a single base, so this may be a read error. J is TRBJ2-5 and V is TRBV18; D is undetermined. The germline gives CDR1 KGHSH, CDR2 LQKENI. The CDR3 runs to 13 residues. The chain's CDR3 is CASSPGNQETRYF. The DNA for the CDR3 is TGTGCCAGCTCACCTGGCAACCAAGAGACCCGGTACTTC.

This clonotype is a singleton in its sample. The CDR3 is CASSLTGAGTEAFF. The DNA of the CDR3 is TGTGCCAGCAGTTTAACAGGGGCTGGCACTGAAGCTTTCTTT. V usage is TRBV12-3 or TRBV12-4 and J usage is TRBJ1-1; 7 nucleotides line up with TRBD1. Trimming took 2 bases from V and 4 from J; bases not matched to a gene: 4. This CDR3 has 14 amino acids.

This clonotype was seen many times. J is TRBJ1-2 and V is TRBV20-1; D gene ambiguous. This CDR3 is 11 amino acids long. Germline V gene sequence: CDR1 DFQATT, CDR2 SNEGSKA (reference sequence). V was trimmed by 6 bases and J by 8 bases, leaving 13 bases between them. The CDR3 coding sequence is TGCAGTGCGCTGTACGGGTTAGGCTACACCTTC. This sequence encodes CSALYGLGYTF.

V is TRBV10-3 and J is TRBJ1-5, with TRBD1 matching 7 bases. J gave up 8 bases and V 5 bases, and 9 bases lay outside the gene matches. CDR1 is ENHRY, CDR2 SYGVKD, per germline. This CDR3 region has 14 residues. The CDR3 nucleotides are TGTGCCATCAGTTTGGGAGGGGGCGCGGAGCCCCAGCATTTT. As protein: CAISLGGGAEPQHF.

This clonotype was observed many times. The chain is built from TRBV6-2 or TRBV6-3 and TRBJ2-2, with D hard to call. Germline V lookup: CDR1 MNHEY, CDR2 SVGEGT. The CDR3 runs 13 residues. In DNA, the CDR3 is TGTGCTGAGGCGGTTTCGAACACCGGGGAGCTGTTTTTT. It yields the protein CAEAVSNTGELFF.

V and J are TRBV6-1 and TRBJ2-7; perhaps TRBD1 as D (5 bases). With 1 base removed from V and 4 bases from J, the gap between germline ends came to 14 bases. Germline CDR1 reads MNHNS; CDR2 reads SASEGT. The CDR3 has 15 residues. This CDR3 is CASSEEIGVLYEQYF. The CDR3 DNA reads as TGTGCCAGCAGTGAAGAGATAGGGGTATTGTACGAGCAGTACTTC.

The CDR3 DNA sequence: TGCAGCGTTCAAACAGGGCGGACTGAAGCTTTCTTT. It encodes CSVQTGRTEAFF. The J gene is TRBJ1-1, the V gene TRBV29-1, with D perhaps matching TRBD1 (6 bases). The CDR3 is 12 residues long. Per germline, CDR1 SQVTM and CDR2 ANQGSEA. The germline V and J ends were trimmed by 5 bases and 5 bases, with 12 bases remaining between them.

In the case of this clonotype: At one end the junction does not follow the germline gene, possibly because of a read error. V usage is TRBV28 and J usage is TRBJ2-2; D is possibly TRBD1 (6 bases). This CDR3 has 16 residues. Germline V lookup: CDR1 MDHEN, CDR2 SYDVKM. CDR3 amino acids: CASSAPTGSNTGELVF. In DNA, the CDR3 is TGTGCCAGCAGTGCCCCGACAGGTTCTAACACCGGGGAGCTGGTTTTT. Variable domain in full (rest from reference TRBV28 and TRBJ2-2): DVKVTQSSRYLVKRTGEKVFLECVQDMDHENMFWYRQDPGLGLRLIYFSYDVKMKEKGDIPEGYSVSREKKERFSLILESASTNQTSMYLCASSAPTGSNTGELVFGEGSRLTVL.

This clonotype has only a few counts. This chain connects TRBV6-2 or TRBV6-3 to TRBJ1-3; TRBD1 matches 7 bases. The CDR3 has 14 residues. V dropped 4 bases and J dropped 5; count of bases not matched to a gene: 5. Germline V gene data show CDR1 as MNHEY and CDR2 as SVGEGT. The CDR3 DNA reads TGTGCCAGCAGTTCGGGACAGCACCGAAACACCATATATTTT. It is translated as CASSSGQHRNTIYF.

CDR3 in DNA: TGTGCCTGGAGAATCCCGGGAGTAGCCAAAAACATTCAGTACTTC. Its translation is CAWRIPGVAKNIQYF. The chain links TRBV30 to TRBJ2-4, with D possibly TRBD2 on 6 matching bases. Per the germline V gene, CDR1 is GTSNPN and CDR2 is SVGIG (reference sequence). The CDR3 runs to 15 residues. Trimming cost V 3 bases and J 0 bases, with 12 bases left between them. Supplemented by reference TRBV30 and TRBJ2-4, the full variable domain reads SQTIHQWPATLVQPVGSPLSLECTVEGTSNPNLYWYRQAAGRGLQLLFYSVGIGQISSEVPQNLSASRPQDRQFILSSKKLLLSDSGFYLCAWRIPGVAKNIQYFGAGTRLSVL.

There are many counts of this clonotype. The gene calls are TRBV2 and TRBJ1-5, with D perhaps TRBD1 (6 bases). V lost 7 bases, J lost 4 bases, and 14 bases lay in between. Germline V lookup: CDR1 SNHLY, CDR2 FYNNEI. The length of the CDR3 is 14 residues. In nucleotides, the CDR3 is TGTGCCAGCAAACAAACGGGACAAAATCAGCCCCAGCATTTT. Translated, it gives CASKQTGQNQPQHF.

The rearrangement links TRBV20-1 to TRBJ1-2, with 8 bases fitting TRBD1. This CDR3 spans 11 amino acids. V shed 7 bases, J shed 4 bases, and the junction held 2 bases outside the gene matches. CDR1 is DFQATT and CDR2 is SNEGSKA in the germline V gene (reference sequence). This CDR3 is CSGDRLYGYTF. The CDR3 region has the DNA TGCAGTGGGGACAGGCTCTATGGCTACACCTTC.

The J gene is TRBJ2-5, the V gene TRBV27; 7 bases align to TRBD1. The ends lost 2 bases at V and 4 bases at J; junction bases unmatched: 1. The CDR3 extends over 13 amino acids. Germline CDR1 MNHEY, CDR2 SMNVEV (reference sequence). Written as DNA, the CDR3 is TGTGCCAGCAGTTTAGGGACAGTAGAGACCCAGTACTTC. It specifies CASSLGTVETQYF.

This clonotype was picked up many times. This chain connects TRBV10-2 to TRBJ1-1; 8 bases map to TRBD1. V lost 7 bases, J lost 5 bases, and 6 bases stayed unmatched. The CDR3 extends over 13 amino acids. The germline V gene encodes CDR1 WSHSY and CDR2 SAAADI. The CDR3 DNA sequence: TGCGCCAGCACCGGACAGGGCCCGACTGAAGCTTTCTTT. This codes for CASTGQGPTEAFF.

The CDR3 region has the DNA TGTGCCAGCACATTGTACCTGAACACTGAAGCTTTCTTT. The encoded protein is CASTLYLNTEAFF. The chain carries TRBV6-1 and TRBJ1-1; D remains unclear. CDR3 length equals 13 residues. CDR1 and CDR2 (germline): MNHNS, SASEGT. V was trimmed by 7 bases and J by 0 bases, leaving 9 bases between them.

Many counts were recorded for this clonotype. The gene calls are TRBV12-3 or TRBV12-4 and TRBJ2-2, with 7 bases fitting TRBD2. J lost 8 bases, V lost 7 bases, and 4 bases had no gene match. This CDR3 contains 12 residues. For the CDR3, the DNA is TGTGCCAGCACCACTAGCGCGGGGGAGCTGTTTTTT. It is translated as CASTTSAGELFF.

The rearrangement joins TRBV12-3 or TRBV12-4 to TRBJ2-3; 10 nucleotides align to TRBD2. This CDR3 spans 15 amino acids. The junction had 8 bases not matched to a gene; V was cut back by 6 bases and J by 5 bases. CDR3 sequence reads: CASSSSGGSGDTQYF. The CDR3 nucleotides are TGTGCCAGCAGCTCTAGCGGGGGTTCAGGAGATACGCAGTATTTT.

Ten or more counts support this clonotype. The gene calls are TRBV7-2 and TRBJ2-2; unclear D gene. Germline CDR1 reads SGHTA; CDR2 reads FQGNSA. This CDR3 comprises 14 residues. V was pared by 7 bases and J by 0 bases, with 9 bases between. The CDR3 loop reads CASTPDPNTGELFF. The CDR3 DNA reads TGTGCCAGCACGCCGGACCCGAACACCGGGGAGCTGTTTTTT.

This clonotype was seen ten or more times. The CDR3 DNA reads TGCAGTGCTAGACCCCCTGCCGGGGGAGAGACCCAGTACTTC. Translation gives CSARPPAGGETQYF. V is TRBV20-1 and J is TRBJ2-5; D possibly corresponds to TRBD2 (6 bases). The CDR3 is 14 residues long. The germline V gene encodes CDR1 DFQATT and CDR2 SNEGSKA (reference sequence). With 2 bases removed from V and 4 bases from J, the gap between germline ends came to 14 bases.

This clonotype came up many times. V usage is TRBV6-2 or TRBV6-3 and J usage is TRBJ1-5, with 9 bases aligning to TRBD1. Germline assignment: CDR1 MNHEY and CDR2 SVGEGT. This CDR3 contains 16 residues. V was pared by 5 bases and J by 0 bases, with 5 bases of the junction left unmatched. CDR3 loop: CASSNRGPYSNQPQHF. The DNA for the CDR3 is TGTGCCAGCAGTAACAGGGGGCCTTATAGCAATCAGCCCCAGCATTTT.